A selection of T cell receptor beta chains follows, all from one sample in a study of blood T cell repertoires in COVID-19. Repertoires were generated with immunoSEQ multiplex PCR, while TCRdb's copy carries only in-frame clones and drops some. The sample comprises 300,000 or so clones, around 90% of which are singletons, and 1% rests with the top ten. Sequencing was carried out using peripheral blood. Source of these receptors: a man aged 50 to 60 with active or convalescent COVID-19. Each CDR3 is given with its conserved first and last residue.

v_call	j_call	cdr3_aa
TRBV28	TRBJ1-1	CASSPGQGWVTEAFF
TRBV5-4	TRBJ1-1	CASSYGTETMNTEAFF
TRBV15	TRBJ1-1	CATSPMDRATEAFF
TRBV6-5	TRBJ1-1	CASSQPKTGNTEAFF
TRBV7-2	TRBJ2-1	CASKAGGAAYNEQFF
TRBV5-6	TRBJ2-7	CASSPWATGVYEQYF
TRBV30	TRBJ1-1	CAWSLGGYTEAFF
TRBV7-8	TRBJ2-7	CASSLRQGAREQYF
TRBV19	TRBJ2-2	CASSTPPGTGPTGELFF
TRBV7-9	TRBJ2-2	CASSFGTRHTGELFF
TRBV7-3	TRBJ1-2	CASSSIQGDYGYTF
TRBV25-1	TRBJ2-2	CASGDSVANTGELFF
TRBV5-4	TRBJ2-7	CASSLYVAGLSDEQYF
TRBV5-1	TRBJ1-2	CASSLEVENYGYTF
TRBV2	TRBJ1-2	CASTRDRGNYGYTF
TRBV5-8	TRBJ2-1	CASSSGLNEQFF
TRBV7-8	TRBJ2-2	CASTGTANTGELFF
TRBV7-8	TRBJ2-4	CASSPRDRGNIQYF
TRBV27	TRBJ1-2	CASSLKQGHGYTF
TRBV12-3/TRBV12-4	TRBJ1-3	CASSSQGNTIYF
TRBV29-1	TRBJ2-7	CSVELGEQGNPYEQYF
TRBV5-1	TRBJ2-7	CASSLYGQGYEQYF
TRBV27	TRBJ2-5	CASSLGVGTGSLETQYF
TRBV9	TRBJ2-2	CASSVLSRAGELFF
TRBV7-2	TRBJ2-5	CASSFRSAGFSGETQYF
TRBV2	TRBJ1-1	CASTAGGFNTEAFF